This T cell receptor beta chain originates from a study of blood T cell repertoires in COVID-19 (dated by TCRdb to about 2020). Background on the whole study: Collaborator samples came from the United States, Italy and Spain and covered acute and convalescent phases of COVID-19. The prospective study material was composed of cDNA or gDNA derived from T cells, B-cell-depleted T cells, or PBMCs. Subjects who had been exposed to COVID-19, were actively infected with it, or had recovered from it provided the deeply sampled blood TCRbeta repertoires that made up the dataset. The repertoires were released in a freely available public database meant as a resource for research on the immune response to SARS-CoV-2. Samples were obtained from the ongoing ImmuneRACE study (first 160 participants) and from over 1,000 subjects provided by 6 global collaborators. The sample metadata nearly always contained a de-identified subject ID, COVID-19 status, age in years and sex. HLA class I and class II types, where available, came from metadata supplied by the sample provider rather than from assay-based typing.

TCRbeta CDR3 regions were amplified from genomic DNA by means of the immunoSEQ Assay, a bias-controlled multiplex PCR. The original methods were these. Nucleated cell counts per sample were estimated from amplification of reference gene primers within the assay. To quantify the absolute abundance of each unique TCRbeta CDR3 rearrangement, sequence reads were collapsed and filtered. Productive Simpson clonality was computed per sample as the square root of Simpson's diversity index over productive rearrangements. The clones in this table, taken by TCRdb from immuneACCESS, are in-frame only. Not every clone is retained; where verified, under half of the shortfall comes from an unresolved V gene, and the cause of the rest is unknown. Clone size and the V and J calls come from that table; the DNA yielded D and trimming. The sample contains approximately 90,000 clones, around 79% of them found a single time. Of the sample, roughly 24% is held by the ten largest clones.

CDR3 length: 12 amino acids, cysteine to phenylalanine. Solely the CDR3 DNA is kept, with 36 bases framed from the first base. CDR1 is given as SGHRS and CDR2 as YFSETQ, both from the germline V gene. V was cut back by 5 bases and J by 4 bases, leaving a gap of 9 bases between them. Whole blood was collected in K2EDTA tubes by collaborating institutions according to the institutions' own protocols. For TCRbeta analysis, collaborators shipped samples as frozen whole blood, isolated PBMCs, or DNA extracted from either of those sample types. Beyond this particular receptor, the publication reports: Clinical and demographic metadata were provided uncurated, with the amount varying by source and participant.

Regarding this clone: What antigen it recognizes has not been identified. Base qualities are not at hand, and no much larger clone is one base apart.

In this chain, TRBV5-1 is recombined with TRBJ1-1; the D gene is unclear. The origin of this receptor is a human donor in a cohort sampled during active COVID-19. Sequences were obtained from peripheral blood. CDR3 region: CASSPGGTEAFF. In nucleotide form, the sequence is TGCGCCAGCAGTCCCGGCGGCACTGAAGCTTTCTTT.